What follows describes a single TCR beta chain. The antigen is undetermined. This entry is derived from a study of identifying expanded T cells in peripheral blood. No infections or other immune events were documented during collection. Study-level findings and limits: Over around two and four weeks, about 15 and 19 clones changed, versus 1.2 between replicates. Variance in clone template counts between approximately 2-week samples significantly increased with total template count across all healthy donors.

Here immunoSEQ multiplex PCR was the method, and the copy in TCRdb shows in-frame clones only, minus some. The data show under 70,000 clones, 70% to 90% seen once. Germline loops: CDR1 KGHSH, CDR2 LQKENI. The CDR3 sequence is 11 residues long. V lost 0 bases to trimming and J lost 10 bases, with 4 bases between them. The chain couples TRBV18 to TRBJ2-1; D remains unclear. Specimen: blood. The receptor comes from a person aged 18 to 70 in good health. CDR3 sequence reads: CASSPPAEQFF. CDR3 sequence (DNA): TGTGCCAGCTCACCACCTGCAGAGCAGTTCTTC.